Listed below are T cell receptor beta chains from one sample, sequenced in a study of shared clonotypes between healthy human individuals. Profiled with immunoSEQ multiplex PCR; TCRdb holds only in-frame clones, not every one. The data show roughly 1,100,000 clones, 65% to 75% seen once. Sequencing was performed on memory CD4+ T cells sorted from blood. These receptor sequences come from a man younger than 35 in good health. Both conserved end residues are part of each CDR3. The D gene is left open where the match is weak. Size tells how often a clone was seen (once, few, many) or the class of an expanded clone, and some rows leave it out.

TRBD1	TRBJ1-2	-	TRBV5-6	TGTGCCAGCATACAACAGGGGTCTTCTAACTATGGCTACACCTTC	CASIQQGSSNYGYTF
-	TRBJ1-4	few	TRBV6-6	TGTGCCAGCCGCCTGGATGGGACTAATGAAAAACTGTTTTTT	CASRLDGTNEKLFF
-	TRBJ2-3	-	TRBV4-2	TGTGCCAGCGGTTCTAGCACAGATACGCAGTATTTT	CASGSSTDTQYF
-	TRBJ2-3	few	TRBV5-4	TGTGCCAGCAGACATAAAACAGGGAGGGATGGAACAGATACGCAGTATTTT	CASRHKTGRDGTDTQYF
-	TRBJ2-6	-	TRBV19	TGTGCCAGTAGTATTGGAGTTAGCTGGTTCTCTGGGGCCAACGTCCTGACTTTC	CASSIGVSWFSGANVLTF
-	TRBJ2-5	-	TRBV5-4	TGTGCCAGCACCACCGCGGCGGGGCAAGAGACCCAGTACTTC	CASTTAAGQETQYF
-	TRBJ1-6	-	TRBV6-6	TGTGCCAGCACCCCCGCCCAGGGTGCCTTTATCGCCCTCCACTTT	CASTPAQGAFIALHF
TRBD1	TRBJ2-3	-	TRBV5-1	TGCGCCAGCACTCTGAGACAGGGTCCCAACGCAGATACGCAGTATTTT	CASTLRQGPNADTQYF
TRBD2	TRBJ2-3	-	TRBV5-5	TGTGCCAGCTCCTTGGACACGCTAGCGGGAGGGTTAGATACGCAGTATTTT	CASSLDTLAGGLDTQYF
TRBD2	TRBJ2-3	-	TRBV5-4	TGTGCCAGCAGCTTGGGGGGAGGGAGCACAGATACGCAGTATTTT	CASSLGGGSTDTQYF